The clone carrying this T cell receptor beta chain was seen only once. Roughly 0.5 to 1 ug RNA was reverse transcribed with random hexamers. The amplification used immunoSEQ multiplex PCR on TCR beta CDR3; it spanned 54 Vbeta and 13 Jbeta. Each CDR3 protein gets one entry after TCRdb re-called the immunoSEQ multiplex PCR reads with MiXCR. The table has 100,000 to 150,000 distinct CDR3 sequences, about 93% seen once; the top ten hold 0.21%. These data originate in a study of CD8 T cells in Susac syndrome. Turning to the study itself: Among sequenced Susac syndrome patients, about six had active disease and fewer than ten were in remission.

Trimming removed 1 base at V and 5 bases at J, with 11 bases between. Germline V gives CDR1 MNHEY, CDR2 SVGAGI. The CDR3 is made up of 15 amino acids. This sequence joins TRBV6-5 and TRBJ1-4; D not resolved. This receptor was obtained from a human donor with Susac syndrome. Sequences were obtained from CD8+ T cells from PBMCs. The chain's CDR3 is CASSYFGSRNEKLFF. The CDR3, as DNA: TGTGCCAGCAGTTACTTCGGCAGCAGAAATGAAAAACTGTTTTTT.